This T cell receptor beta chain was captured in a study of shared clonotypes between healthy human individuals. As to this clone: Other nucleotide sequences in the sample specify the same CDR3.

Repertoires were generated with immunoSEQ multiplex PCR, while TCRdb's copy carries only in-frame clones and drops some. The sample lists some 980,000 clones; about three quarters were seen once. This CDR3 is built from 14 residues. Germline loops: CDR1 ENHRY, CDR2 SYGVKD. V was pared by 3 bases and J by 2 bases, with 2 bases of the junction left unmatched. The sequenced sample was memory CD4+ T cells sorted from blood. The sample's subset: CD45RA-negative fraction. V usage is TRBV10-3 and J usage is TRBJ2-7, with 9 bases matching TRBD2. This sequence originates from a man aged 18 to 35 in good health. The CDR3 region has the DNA TGTGCCATCAGTGAAAGCGGGGGGACCTACGAGCAGTACTTC. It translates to CAISESGGTYEQYF.